In this sample, the clone carrying this T cell receptor beta chain turned up many times. Its antigen is unidentified. The data were taken from a study of breast tumors, draining lymph nodes, adjacent tissues. TCRdb re-analysed the multiplex PCR reads in MiXCR, keeping a single row per CDR3 protein. The sample comprises about 180,000 distinct CDR3 sequences, more than 25% of which are singletons, and about 4.1% rests with the top ten. Findings and caveats of the study: Tumor TCR diversity was below lymph nodes but above nontumor tissue. Compared with basal-like, luminal-like tumors shared significantly more repertoire with nontumor tissue.

Samples came from axillary lymph nodes draining the breast cancer. Deletions cut 8 bases from V and 0 bases from J, with 7 bases between. The germline CDR1 and CDR2 sequences are SNHLY and FYNNEI. This CDR3 has 13 residues. The sequenced sample was axillary lymph node tissue. The TCR sequence derives from a female donor with breast cancer. Some clones in this sample may be carry-over from other donors' samples. The V and J genes are TRBV2 and TRBJ2-2, with D unclear. The CDR3 coding sequence is TGTGCCAGCCCCGGACCGAACACCGGGGAGCTGTTTTTT. Translating gives CASPGPNTGELFF.